Reported below is one T cell receptor beta chain. The source of the sample is a study of blood T cell repertoires in COVID-19. Study processing details: Estimated nucleated cell counts came from reference gene primer amplification. TCRdb's copy holds only in-frame clones and misses some; the assay was immunoSEQ multiplex PCR. The V and J calls and clone size were taken over from that table, and D and trimming were inferred from the DNA. The data show 250,000 to 350,000 clones, with approximately 84% seen just once and almost 1.5% held by the top ten. Enrollment of patients from Seattle took place during active infection, with longitudinal follow-up. The CDR3 sequence is 16 residues long. Germline V gives CDR1 SGDLS, CDR2 YYNGEE. With 4 bases removed from V and 0 bases from J, the gap between germline ends came to 13 bases.

The sample taken for sequencing was peripheral blood. The sequence was collected from a human donor with COVID-19, enrolled during active disease. The donor label of this sample is uncertain. V and J are TRBV9 and TRBJ1-4; D perhaps matches TRBD1 (6 bases). CDR3 coding DNA: TGTGCCAGCAGCCCTCGGGGGGCTACAACTAATGAAAAACTGTTTTTT. It is translated as CASSPRGATTNEKLFF.